These T cell receptor beta chains were read from a single sample in a study of cytomegalovirus exposure and HLA in healthy donors. Some clones are missing from TCRdb's copy, which holds only in-frame ones; the method was immunoSEQ multiplex PCR. This sample carries some 130,000 clones, 65% to 90% of them seen once, and the ten largest clones take over 0.95%. Sequencing was done on a sample of PBMCs. The receptors stem from a girl aged 2-15 years in good health and CMV-seronegative. CDR3s include the opening cysteine and the closing phenylalanine or tryptophan. D genes are given only for firm matches. Size is omitted from some rows. Given values are once, few, many or a class for expanded clones.

d_call,clone_size,v_call,j_call,cdr3_nt,cdr3_aa
TRBD2,NA,TRBV30,TRBJ2-2,TGTGCCTGGAGTGTACTCGCGGGAGGGTTCGGGGAGCTGTTTTTT,CAWSVLAGGFGELFF
NA,NA,TRBV7-2,TRBJ2-7,TGTGCCAGCAGCTTAGCTCCTAGAGTCTCCTACAAGCAGTACTTC,CASSLAPRVSYKQYF
NA,few,TRBV9,TRBJ2-5,TGTGCCAGCAGCGTGAGAGGTGCCCTTCAAGAGACCCAGTACTTC,CASSVRGALQETQYF
NA,NA,TRBV4-2,TRBJ2-1,TGTGCCAGCAGCCAAGACCACAGGGTCAATGAGCAGTTCTTC,CASSQDHRVNEQFF
NA,NA,TRBV4-1,TRBJ1-2,TGCGCCAGCAGCCAAGCCCCAGGGGACTATGGCTACACCTTC,CASSQAPGDYGYTF
NA,NA,TRBV4-1,TRBJ1-2,TGCGCCAGCAGCCAAGAATACAGGGCCCTTAACTATGGCTACACCTTC,CASSQEYRALNYGYTF
NA,few,TRBV11-2,TRBJ2-7,TGTGCCAGCAGCTTGACAGGCTACGAGCAGTACTTC,CASSLTGYEQYF
TRBD2,NA,TRBV4-3,TRBJ2-3,TGCGCCAGCAGCCAAGATATAACTAGCGGGGGTTCAGATACGCAGTATTTT,CASSQDITSGGSDTQYF
NA,once,TRBV25-1,TRBJ1-5,TGTGCCAGCAGTGGGCCACCGAATCAGCCCCAGCATTTT,CASSGPPNQPQHF
NA,NA,TRBV7-2,TRBJ1-5,TGTGCCAGCAGCTTCGGGGTGGATGGCAATCAGCCCCAGCATTTT,CASSFGVDGNQPQHF
NA,NA,TRBV4-1,TRBJ2-3,TGCGCCAGCAGCCAATACAGGGACACAGATACGCAGTATTTT,CASSQYRDTDTQYF
TRBD1,NA,TRBV19,TRBJ2-7,TGTGCCAGTATGCCGAGGGGACTACCGGGACAGGGGCATGGCGAGCAGTACTTC,CASMPRGLPGQGHGEQYF
NA,NA,TRBV6-1,TRBJ1-1,TGTGCCAGCAGTGAGAGGATCGCTGAAGCTTTCTTT,CASSERIAEAFF
TRBD1,NA,TRBV27,TRBJ1-2,TGTGCCAGCAGTTCGACAGGGGCTGGCTACACCTTC,CASSSTGAGYTF
NA,NA,TRBV6-1,TRBJ2-3,TGTGCCAGCAGGGTAACGGGCACAGATACGCAGTATTTT,CASRVTGTDTQYF
NA,few,TRBV13,TRBJ1-1,TGTGCCAGCAGCCCGAGCTTATACACTGAAGCTTTCTTT,CASSPSLYTEAFF
NA,NA,TRBV4-2,TRBJ1-1,TGTGCCAGCAGCCAAGATTCATCAGGGTTAGGGACTGAAGCTTTCTTT,CASSQDSSGLGTEAFF
TRBD2,few,TRBV7-8,TRBJ2-1,TGTGCCAGCAGCTTAGTCTCAGGCGGGGGGGCCCCTAGGGACAATGAGCAGTTCTTC,CASSLVSGGGAPRDNEQFF
TRBD1,once,TRBV7-9,TRBJ1-1,TGTGCCAGCAGCCCGACAGGGGGCGGCACTGAAGCTTTCTTT,CASSPTGGGTEAFF
TRBD1,NA,TRBV11-2,TRBJ1-2,TGTGCCAGCAGCACCGACAGGGATCGTGGCTACACCTTC,CASSTDRDRGYTF
TRBD2,NA,TRBV14,TRBJ2-7,TGTGCCAGCAGCCAATACGGGGGGAGATACGAGCAGTACTTC,CASSQYGGRYEQYF
TRBD1,NA,TRBV10-3,TRBJ1-1,TGTGCCATCAGGCCGGGAGGGGGCGCAGCTTTCTTT,CAIRPGGGAAFF
TRBD1,NA,TRBV6-6,TRBJ2-7,TGTGCCAGCAGTGCAGGGGGTTCGGAGTACGAGCAGTACTTC,CASSAGGSEYEQYF
TRBD1,NA,TRBV27,TRBJ2-1,TGTGCCAGCAGTTCGTGGGACAGTCCAAAAGGCTCCTACAATGAGCAGTTCTTC,CASSSWDSPKGSYNEQFF
TRBD2,once,TRBV7-9,TRBJ2-7,TGTGCCAGCAGCCCAACTAGCGGGGGGGAGAACGAGCAGTACTTC,CASSPTSGGENEQYF
TRBD1,NA,TRBV7-9,TRBJ1-1,TGTGCCAGCAGCTGGGACAGAGACACTGAAGCTTTCTTT,CASSWDRDTEAFF
NA,NA,TRBV19,TRBJ2-2,TGTGCCAGTAGTATTGGGCAGTTCCTAACAATTAACACCGGGGAGCTGTTTTTT,CASSIGQFLTINTGELFF
TRBD1,NA,TRBV6-4,TRBJ1-1,TGTGCCAGCAGTGAGTCCCCAGGGGGGAACACTGAAGCTTTCTTT,CASSESPGGNTEAFF
TRBD2,few,TRBV4-3,TRBJ2-7,TGCGCCAGCAGCCCTGACCCGGGCAGCGGGGTCTCCTACGAGCAGTACTTC,CASSPDPGSGVSYEQYF
NA,NA,TRBV30,TRBJ1-6,TGTGCCTGGGGCACTGCTTCAGGTTATAATTCACCCCTCCACTTT,CAWGTASGYNSPLHF
TRBD1,NA,TRBV5-1,TRBJ2-7,TGCGCCAGCAGCTTTGCCGGACAGGGTGGCCCCCCCGAGCAGTACTTC,CASSFAGQGGPPEQYF
TRBD2,NA,TRBV19,TRBJ2-1,TGTGCCAGTAGTATGAGTGCGGCATTTCAGATTGGCGTGGTCACAGCGCGGGAGGATGAGCAGTTCTTC,CASSMSAAFQIGVVTAREDEQFF
TRBD2,NA,TRBV6-1,TRBJ2-3,TGTGCCAGCAGTAAAGCGGGAGGGCCAGATACGCAGTATTTT,CASSKAGGPDTQYF
TRBD2,NA,TRBV19,TRBJ2-1,TGTGCCAGTAAGTCCGGCGGGAGTGTGGATGAGCAGTTCTTC,CASKSGGSVDEQFF
NA,NA,TRBV30,TRBJ1-4,TGTGCCTGGAGTGTTACAGGTTCCAGGGTGAATGAAAAACTGTTTTTT,CAWSVTGSRVNEKLFF
NA,NA,TRBV30,TRBJ2-2,TGTGCCCAGAATACGGGGGCGAACACCGGGGAGCTGTTTTTT,CAQNTGANTGELFF
TRBD2,NA,TRBV27,TRBJ2-3,TGTGCCAGCAGTCCATGGACTAGCGGGAAGCATACGCAGTATTTT,CASSPWTSGKHTQYF
TRBD1,NA,TRBV6-6,TRBJ1-6,TGTGCCAGCAGTCGAGGGGGCAGGGAACCCCTCCACTTT,CASSRGGREPLHF
TRBD1,NA,TRBV9,TRBJ1-5,TGTGCCAGCAGCGTAGGGGACAGGGGAAATCAGCCCCAGCATTTT,CASSVGDRGNQPQHF
NA,NA,TRBV23-1,TRBJ2-7,TGCGCCAGCAGTCACCTCATAGGGGCCCGCTACGAGCAGTACTTC,CASSHLIGARYEQYF
NA,NA,TRBV7-2,TRBJ1-4,TGTGCCAGCAGCTTAGTGACTGCAACTAATGAAAAACTGTTTTTT,CASSLVTATNEKLFF
NA,NA,TRBV7-2,TRBJ1-5,TGTGCCAGCAGCCTCCAGGTGAGGGAGCCCCAGCATTTT,CASSLQVREPQHF
TRBD2,NA,TRBV9,TRBJ2-7,TGTGCCAGCAGCGGTAGCGGGAGCCCCTCGGGAGTAGAGCAGTACTTC,CASSGSGSPSGVEQYF
TRBD2,NA,TRBV5-6,TRBJ2-1,TGTGCCAGCAGCCTGAAAGCGGGGGTGAGTGAGCAGTTCTTC,CASSLKAGVSEQFF
NA,NA,TRBV5-1,TRBJ2-6,TGCGCCAGCAGCTTGGTAGCCTCTGGGGCCAACGTCCTGACTTTC,CASSLVASGANVLTF
NA,NA,TRBV14,TRBJ2-1,TGTGCCAGCAGCCAATATGCAGTTCTAGGTGAGCAGTTCTTC,CASSQYAVLGEQFF
NA,NA,TRBV29-1,TRBJ2-7,TGCAGCGTCGCGATTTACGGGTCCATCTACGAGCAGTACTTC,CSVAIYGSIYEQYF
NA,NA,TRBV7-9,TRBJ1-1,TGTGCCAGCAGCTTTTCTAACGGGAACACTGAAGCTTTCTTT,CASSFSNGNTEAFF
NA,NA,TRBV5-6,TRBJ2-7,TGTGCCAGCAGCTTGGCACGCCCACAGTCGGCCTACGAGCAGTACTTC,CASSLARPQSAYEQYF
TRBD2,NA,TRBV27,TRBJ2-7,TGTGCCAGCAGTTTCCGGGGACTAGCGGGATACGAGCAGTACTTC,CASSFRGLAGYEQYF
NA,few,TRBV4-3,TRBJ1-4,TGCGCCAGCAGCCCGAAAGCGTTGACTAATGAAAAACTGTTTTTT,CASSPKALTNEKLFF
TRBD2,once,TRBV30,TRBJ2-5,TGTGCCTGGGGGGGAGGAGCGGGGGGGCCCGGAGAGACCCAGTACTTC,CAWGGGAGGPGETQYF
TRBD1,NA,TRBV25-1,TRBJ2-7,TGTGCCAGCAGCGACTGGGGGACAGGGCTGTACGAGCAGTACTTC,CASSDWGTGLYEQYF
NA,NA,TRBV7-9,TRBJ2-7,TGTGCCAGCAGCACTGGTATCGAGGGAGGACGGGCCGAGCAGTACTTC,CASSTGIEGGRAEQYF